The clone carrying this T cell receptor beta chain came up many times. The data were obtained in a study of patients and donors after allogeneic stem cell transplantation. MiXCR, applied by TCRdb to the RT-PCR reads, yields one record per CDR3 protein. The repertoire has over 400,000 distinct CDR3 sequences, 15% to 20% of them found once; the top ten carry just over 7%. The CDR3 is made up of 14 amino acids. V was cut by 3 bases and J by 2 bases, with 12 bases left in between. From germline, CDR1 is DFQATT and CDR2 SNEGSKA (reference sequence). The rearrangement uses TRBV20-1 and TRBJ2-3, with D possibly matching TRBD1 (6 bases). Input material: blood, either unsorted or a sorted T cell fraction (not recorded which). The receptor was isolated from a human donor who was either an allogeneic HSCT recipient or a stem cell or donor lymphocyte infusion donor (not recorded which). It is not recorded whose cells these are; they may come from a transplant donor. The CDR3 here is CSASTGSPTDTQYF. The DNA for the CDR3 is TGCAGTGCTAGTACAGGGAGCCCCACAGATACGCAGTATTTT.